The source of this T cell receptor beta chain is a study of identical twins. Points from the study as a whole: Cord blood beta clonotypes that were abundant carried fewer insertions, and memory repertoires showed no such trend. Analyses of zero insertions could be partly confounded by invariant MAIT and iNKT cells.

Deletions cut 1 base from V and 3 bases from J, with 9 bases between. Germline V gene data show CDR1 as LGHDT and CDR2 as YNNKEL (reference sequence). The CDR3 is 14 residues long. This clonotype showed up just a few times. Its matching antigen is unknown. TCRdb ran MiXCR on the 5' RACE reads and lists one entry per CDR3 protein. This table holds 700,000 or so distinct CDR3 sequences, around 8.6% found once. Healthy Caucasians supplied all donations. The sample was also linked to a second study, of yellow fever vaccine responses in identical twins.

The rearrangement joins TRBV3-1 to TRBJ1-1; D call uncertain. The sequenced sample consisted of PBMCs. This sequence originates from a woman aged 18 to 35 in good health. The CDR3 spells CASSQVSGYTEAFF. DNA for the CDR3: TGTGCCAGCAGCCAAGTTTCCGGGTACACTGAAGCTTTCTTT.